This TCR beta chain originates from a study of blood T cell repertoires in COVID-19. Overall study: Among Cohort 3 donors, those recovered had two negative PCRs, clearance, or symptom resolution. The United States, Italy and Spain were the sources of the acute and convalescent COVID-19 samples.

Assay: immunoSEQ multiplex PCR; the TCRdb copy retains only in-frame clones and omits some. Among 330,000 or so clones, around 87% were seen once, and the ten largest hold 1.5% to 2.5%. Donors were grouped by their self-reported clinical history. The V segment lost 3 bases and the J segment 3 bases; nucleotides outside the gene matches: 5. The V gene's germline CDR1 is MDHEN and CDR2 SYDVKM. The CDR3 spans 15 residues. The chain uses TRBV28 and TRBJ1-5; 7 positions match TRBD1. This clonotype was sampled from a man aged 35 to 55 in a cohort exposed to, infected with or recovered from COVID-19 (not recorded which). The sample comprised PBMCs or T cells enriched from blood (not recorded which). The CDR3: CASSLRQGINQPQHF. For the CDR3, the DNA is TGTGCCAGCAGTTTGAGACAGGGAATCAATCAGCCCCAGCATTTT.